Listed here are 27 T cell receptor beta chains from one sample, sequenced in a study of blood T cell repertoires in COVID-19. The assay was immunoSEQ multiplex PCR, and TCRdb's table has in-frame clones only and misses some. The table has about 110,000 clones, 75% to 90% seen once. Sequencing used peripheral blood. These receptors were taken from an elderly woman with acute or convalescent COVID-19.

This chain links TRBV7-9 with TRBJ2-7, with D possibly matching TRBD2 (5 bases). This CDR3 is 12 amino acids long. Germline loops: CDR1 SEHNR, CDR2 FQNEAQ (reference sequence). The ends were cut back, 2 bases at V and 6 bases at J, with 8 bases in the middle. In nucleotides, the CDR3 is TGTGCCAGCAGCTTACTAGCCTCCGAGCAGTACTTC. It translates to CASSLLASEQYF.

V is TRBV6-5 and J is TRBJ1-6; D is unclear. This CDR3 has 12 residues. Trimming took 5 bases from V and 7 from J, leaving 6 bases between them. Germline CDR1 MNHEY, CDR2 SVGAGI. The CDR3 DNA follows: TGTGCCAGCAGTATCAGGAATTCACCCCTCCACTTT. Amino acid sequence: CASSIRNSPLHF.

This chain uses TRBV7-8 with TRBJ1-1; a weak D match, TRBD1 (5 bases). The germline V and J ends were trimmed by 1 base and 4 bases, with 13 bases remaining between them. Germline V gives CDR1 SGHVS, CDR2 FQNEAQ. This CDR3 spans 15 amino acids. The CDR3 nucleotides read TGTGCCAGCAGCTTAGGTACCCCAGGGTTCACTGAAGCTTTCTTT. Translation: CASSLGTPGFTEAFF.

V usage is TRBV27 and J usage is TRBJ2-2; 8 nucleotides line up with TRBD2. The CDR3 length is 15 residues. Germline assignment: CDR1 MNHEY and CDR2 SMNVEV (reference sequence). J was trimmed by 5 bases and V by 1 base; bases with no gene match: 3. The CDR3 sequence is CASSLYGGVTGELFF. The CDR3 region has the DNA TGTGCCAGCAGTTTATACGGGGGGGTTACCGGGGAGCTGTTTTTT.

V and J are TRBV12-3 or TRBV12-4 and TRBJ2-7; D possibly corresponds to TRBD2 (5 bases). This CDR3 contains 13 residues. V was clipped by 5 bases and J by 2 bases, with 10 bases between them. CDR3 nucleotide sequence: TGTGCCAGCAGTGGACTCCAGCCCTACGAGCAGTACTTC. It codes for CASSGLQPYEQYF.

A single count supports this clone. The rearrangement uses TRBV6-5 and TRBJ1-4, with D unclear. The CDR3 runs to 13 residues. The V end lost 7 bases, the J end lost 3 bases, and 9 bases lay between the germline ends. Looked up from germline, CDR1 is MNHEY and CDR2 is SVGAGI. The CDR3 loop is CASMKRSNEKLFF. In DNA, the CDR3 is TGTGCCAGCATGAAGAGATCTAATGAAAAACTGTTTTTT.

A single count supports this clone. This same CDR3 is encoded by further DNA sequences in the sample. This rearrangement joins TRBV19 to TRBJ1-1; TRBD1 agrees at 7 bases. After removal of 7 bases from V and 2 bases from J, the junction contained 4 bases not matched to a gene. The CDR3 is 13 residues long. Per germline, CDR1 LNHDA and CDR2 SQIVND (reference sequence). This chain's CDR3 is CASNNRGNTEAFF. The CDR3 region has the DNA TGTGCCAGTAATAACAGGGGAAACACTGAAGCTTTCTTT.

This clone was picked up a small number of times. This chain connects TRBV7-2 to TRBJ1-5; 9 bases are shared with TRBD1. With V trimmed by 4 bases and J by 0 bases, 13 bases remained unmatched. Germline CDR1 is SGHTA and CDR2 is FQGNSA. The CDR3 spans 19 residues. CDR3: CASSSRRTGELYSNQPQHF. CDR3 in DNA: TGTGCCAGCAGCTCGCGGAGGACAGGGGAGCTATATAGCAATCAGCCCCAGCATTTT.

The genes are TRBV11-2 and TRBJ1-6, with 8 positions matching TRBD1. The ends lost 5 bases at V and 13 bases at J; junction bases unmatched: 10. The CDR3 sequence is 14 residues long. Germline CDR1 SGHAT, CDR2 FQNNGV. CDR3 residues: CASSTHRGSVPLHF. The CDR3 DNA is TGTGCCAGCAGCACTCACAGGGGGAGTGTGCCCCTCCACTTT.

The chain links TRBV7-2 to TRBJ2-2; TRBD2 matches at 8 bases. The CDR3 is made up of 16 amino acids. Germline V gene sequence: CDR1 SGHTA, CDR2 FQGNSA. The trim removed 8 bases at V and 4 bases at J, leaving 12 bases unmatched. The CDR3 spells CASGREAGGGTGELFF. The CDR3 bases are TGTGCCAGCGGACGGGAGGCGGGGGGCGGCACCGGGGAGCTGTTTTTT.

This chain joins TRBV2 and TRBJ1-2, with D tentatively TRBD1 (6 bases). Germline V gene lookup returns CDR1 SNHLY and CDR2 FYNNEI. The V end lost 4 bases, the J end lost 7 bases, and 16 bases lay between the germline ends. This CDR3 contains 14 residues. In DNA, the CDR3 is TGTGCCAGCAGTGTGGGGGGGGCAGGGCGTGGCTACACCTTC. Its protein product is CASSVGGAGRGYTF. Supplemented by reference TRBV2 and TRBJ1-2, the full variable domain reads EPEVTQTPSHQVTQMGQEVILRCVPISNHLYFYWYRQILGQKVEFLVSFYNNEISEKSEIFDDQFSVERPDGSNFTLKIRSTKLEDSAMYFCASSVGGAGRGYTFGSGTRLTVV.

The genes are TRBV5-5 and TRBJ2-3; 14 nucleotides agree with TRBD2. Unmatched junction bases numbered 2, after V lost 2 bases and J lost 3 bases. CDR3 length: 16 amino acids. Germline V gene lookup returns CDR1 SGHKS and CDR2 YYEKEE (reference sequence). DNA for the CDR3: TGTGCCAGCAGCTTAGGACTAGCGGGGGGTACAGATACGCAGTATTTT. It yields the protein CASSLGLAGGTDTQYF.

The J gene is TRBJ2-2, the V gene TRBV21-1; TRBD1, the D gene given by the table, was not confirmed from the DNA. TRBV21-1 is a pseudogene. The CDR3 spans 17 residues. The DNA for the CDR3 is TGTGCCAGCAGCAAAGACGGCCGATCAGGGGTAACCGGGGAGCTGTTTTTT. It translates to CASSKDGRSGVTGELFF.

The V gene is TRBV19, the J gene TRBJ1-6; D is possibly TRBD1 (5 bases). CDR1 is LNHDA, CDR2 SQIVND, per germline (reference sequence). V was clipped by 2 bases and J by 6 bases, with 20 bases between them. The CDR3 length is 18 residues. CDR3 sequence reads: CASSISFAGQGINSPLHF. The CDR3 nucleotides read TGTGCCAGTAGTATATCGTTTGCGGGGCAGGGAATTAATTCACCCCTCCACTTT.

V usage is TRBV21-1 and J usage is TRBJ2-1; TRBD2, the table's D call, lacks a check against the DNA. TRBV21-1 is a recognized pseudogene. This CDR3 spans 18 amino acids. The CDR3 DNA reads as TGTGCCAGCAGCAAATCATTAAGTCTAGCGGGGGGACACAATGAGCAGTTCTTC. Translating it yields CASSKSLSLAGGHNEQFF.

V gene TRBV11-2 combines with J gene TRBJ1-4; no clear D gene. V was cut by 0 bases and J by 8 bases, with 13 bases left in between. CDR3 length: 15 residues. Germline V gives CDR1 SGHAT, CDR2 FQNNGV. CDR3 loop: CASSLDLIESEKLFF. Written as DNA, the CDR3 is TGTGCCAGCAGCTTAGATCTCATCGAGTCGGAAAAACTGTTTTTT.

V gene TRBV6-5 combines with J gene TRBJ1-2; 9 positions agree with TRBD1. V shed 4 bases, J shed 7 bases, and the junction held 7 bases outside the gene matches. Germline values: CDR1 MNHEY, CDR2 SVGAGI. The CDR3 length is 14 residues. The CDR3 loop reads CASSSTGTGSGYTF. Written as DNA, the CDR3 is TGTGCCAGCAGTTCTACCGGGACAGGGTCTGGCTACACCTTC.

V and J are TRBV6-4 and TRBJ1-2; maybe TRBD1 (6 bases). CDR1 and CDR2 (germline): MRHNA, SNTAGT. Deletions cut 6 bases from V and 2 bases from J, with 10 bases between. This CDR3 spans 13 amino acids. In DNA form, the CDR3 reads TGTGCCAGCAGGATTACAGGGAACTATGGCTACACCTTC. Its translation: CASRITGNYGYTF.

The V call is TRBV6-5, the J call TRBJ1-2; 9 nucleotides align to TRBD1. The CDR3 has 15 amino acids. In germline, CDR1 is MNHEY, CDR2 SVGAGI. V shed 6 bases and J 4 bases; nucleotides not matched to a gene: 9. CDR3 nucleotides: TGTGCCAGCAGGCCCCGGGACAGGGTTCTCTATGGCTACACCTTC. It yields the protein CASRPRDRVLYGYTF.

The CDR3 here is CASSQLTGGDTGELFF. The CDR3 DNA follows: TGTGCCAGCAGTCAATTGACAGGTGGCGACACCGGGGAGCTGTTTTTT. The rearrangement uses TRBV6-7 and TRBJ2-2, with D perhaps matching TRBD1 (6 bases). TRBV6-7 is flagged as an ORF with uncertain function. The V end lost 5 bases, the J end lost 3 bases, and 16 bases lay between the germline ends. CDR3 length: 16 residues.

The rearrangement joins TRBV12-5 to TRBJ2-1; 11 nucleotides align to TRBD1. CDR3 length equals 15 residues. Germline trimming cut 7 bases from V and 6 bases from J; bases unmatched to any gene: 8. Per the germline V gene, CDR1 is LGHNT and CDR2 is FRNRAP. CDR3 in amino acids: CASDLGTGGPNEQFF. The CDR3 DNA sequence: TGTGCTAGTGACCTCGGGACAGGGGGGCCCAATGAGCAGTTCTTC.

The chain employs TRBV12-3 or TRBV12-4 and TRBJ1-1; the D is unclear. V was pared by 4 bases and J by 5 bases, with 11 bases between. The CDR3 is 13 residues long. Written as DNA, the CDR3 is TGTGCCAGCAGTTCCGCGGCAAGGACTGAAGCTTTCTTT. It specifies CASSSAARTEAFF.

The chain employs TRBV5-1 and TRBJ2-3; TRBD1 aligns across 8 bases. The CDR3 totals 15 residues. The V and J ends lost 6 bases and 1 base, in that order; junction bases with no gene match: 7. Germline V CDR1 and CDR2: SGHRS, YFSETQ. CDR3 bases: TGCGCCAGCATTTCAGGGACAGGAGGCACAGATACGCAGTATTTT. It yields the protein CASISGTGGTDTQYF. Variable domain in full (rest from reference TRBV5-1 and TRBJ2-3): KAGVTQTPRYLIKTRGQQVTLSCSPISGHRSVSWYQQTPGQGLQFLFEYFSETQRNKGNFPGRFSGRQFSNSRSEMNVSTLELGDSALYLCASISGTGGTDTQYFGPGTRLTVL.

This sequence joins TRBV19 and TRBJ1-5, with TRBD1 matching over 9 bases. The CDR3 spans 21 residues. CDR1 and CDR2 (germline): LNHDA, SQIVND (reference sequence). Germline trimming cut 1 base from V and 0 bases from J; bases unmatched to any gene: 16. Here the CDR3 reads CASSIGGQGTRIDNSNQPQHF. The CDR3 coding sequence is TGTGCCAGTAGTATAGGTGGACAGGGGACCCGAATCGACAATAGCAATCAGCCCCAGCATTTT.

V gene TRBV27 combines with J gene TRBJ1-5; tentatively, D is TRBD1 (6 bases). With 5 bases removed from V and 0 bases from J, the gap between germline ends came to 14 bases. The CDR3 has 16 amino acids. Looked up from germline, CDR1 is MNHEY and CDR2 is SMNVEV (reference sequence). The CDR3: CASSASTGISNQPQHF. The CDR3 DNA sequence: TGTGCCAGCAGTGCCTCGACAGGAATTAGCAATCAGCCCCAGCATTTT.

The rearrangement links TRBV12-3 or TRBV12-4 to TRBJ2-5, with D unclear. The CDR3 is made up of 12 amino acids. With 5 bases removed from V and 5 bases from J, the gap between germline ends came to 9 bases. CDR3 bases: TGTGCCAGCAGTCTACTCCGGGAGACCCAGTACTTC. It encodes CASSLLRETQYF.

The chain uses TRBV20-1 and TRBJ1-3, with D possibly TRBD1 on 5 matching bases. CDR1 is DFQATT, CDR2 SNEGSKA, per germline (reference sequence). V dropped 3 bases and J dropped 0 bases, with 9 bases sitting between them. This CDR3 has 14 residues. The CDR3 region is CSASTGHSGNTIYF. In nucleotides, the CDR3 is TGCAGTGCTAGTACAGGACACTCTGGAAACACCATATATTTT.